The 5 T cell receptor beta chains given below trace back to one sample, sequenced in a study of blood T cell repertoires in COVID-19. Sequencing was performed with immunoSEQ multiplex PCR; in TCRdb, only in-frame clones are kept and a portion is missing. The data show about 190,000 clones, around 79% seen once. Material: peripheral blood. These receptor sequences come from a woman in her forties or fifties with acute or convalescent COVID-19.

The CDR3 region is CAWSVYEVLTFF. The CDR3 DNA reads as TGTGCCTGGAGTGTATACGAGGTTTTGACTTTCTTT. This chain uses TRBV30 with TRBJ1-1; no reliable D call. V lost 0 bases and J lost 12, with 14 bases in between. The CDR3 is 12 amino acids. Germline CDR1 reads GTSNPN; CDR2 reads SVGIG (reference sequence).

V and J are TRBV9 and TRBJ1-6, with TRBD1 matching over 9 bases. After removal of 3 bases from V and 8 bases from J, the junction contained 9 bases not matched to a gene. CDR1 and CDR2 from the germline V gene are SGDLS and YYNGEE. The CDR3 is 16 amino acids. The CDR3 sequence is CASSADRGSSYSPLHF. The CDR3 DNA reads TGTGCCAGCAGCGCGGACAGGGGAAGTAGTTATTCACCCCTCCACTTT.

This clone has only one observation. This chain uses TRBV4-3 with TRBJ2-7, with D uncertain. Trimming shortened V by 0 bases and J by 4 bases, and 10 bases separated the two germline ends. The length of the CDR3 is 14 residues. The V gene's germline CDR1 is LGHNA and CDR2 YSLEER. The DNA of the CDR3 is TGCGCCAGCAGCCAAGATAGGAGTGGTTACGAGCAGTACTTC. Protein sequence: CASSQDRSGYEQYF.

This sequence joins TRBV28 and TRBJ1-1; TRBD1 is a possible D gene (5 bases). The V end was cut by 6 bases, the J end by 1 base, with 18 bases between. Germline V CDR1 and CDR2: MDHEN, SYDVKM. The CDR3 extends over 16 amino acids. The CDR3 nucleotides read TGTGCCAGCAGCTCCGGCCGGAGGGGCCGGAACACTGAAGCTTTCTTT. Its protein product is CASSSGRRGRNTEAFF. The variable domain in full, completed from reference TRBV28 and TRBJ1-1, reads DVKVTQSSRYLVKRTGEKVFLECVQDMDHENMFWYRQDPGLGLRLIYFSYDVKMKEKGDIPEGYSVSREKKERFSLILESASTNQTSMYLCASSSGRRGRNTEAFFGQGTRLTVV.

CDR3 DNA: TGTGCCAGCAGCTTTGGACAGGGATACGAGCAGTACTTC. This translates into CASSFGQGYEQYF. This chain connects TRBV11-2 to TRBJ2-7; 8 positions agree with TRBD1. There are 13 residues in the CDR3. The V and J ends lost 3 bases and 4 bases, in that order; junction bases with no gene match: 2. Looked up from germline, CDR1 is SGHAT and CDR2 is FQNNGV.